This TCR beta chain originates from a study of T cell repertoires in cytomegalovirus infection. Study-level information: The public TCR beta signatures pointed to both CMV infection and matching HLA type.

Study results and caveats: The study found HLA-C-restricted CMV-specific TCR beta clonotypes dominating the ex vivo response.

The CDR3 has 15 amino acids. V lost 1 base and J lost 5; bases outside the gene matches: 6. Looked up from germline, CDR1 is SGHNT and CDR2 is YENEEA. Note on this clonotype: Antigen unknown.

TCRdb recomputed calls from the reads with MiXCR, one row per CDR3 protein. In the table there are about 500,000 distinct CDR3 sequences, 30% to 40% of which are singletons. The sequences come from cultured PBMCs, collected from culture after CMV antigen stimulation. The TCR was taken from a human donor in good health (CMV status not recorded). Some clones in this sample may be carry-over from other donors' samples. The genes are TRBV11-3 and TRBJ2-5; 8 bases are a match to TRBD2. CDR3 region: CASSLGAGGPETQYF. For the CDR3, the DNA is TGTGCCAGCAGCTTAGGGGCGGGAGGACCGGAGACCCAGTACTTC.